This T cell receptor (beta chain) was identified in a study of early T cells in non-severe SARS-CoV-2 infection (dated by TCRdb to 2020 to 2023). Turning to the overall study: Because TCR sequencing was done on bulk RNA from unsorted whole blood, the alpha and beta chains could not be paired. Study-wide conclusions, independent of this receptor: VDJdb matching was skewed toward anti-spike CD8 responses, so virus-specific expansions were likely underestimated and private and CD4 specificities were missed.

The study was a case-control design nested within a healthcare worker cohort in London, UK, with weekly nasopharyngeal swab PCR tests and blood sampling. Healthcare workers were recruited during the week of the UK lockdown, between 23 and 31 March 2020, and followed weekly for up to about 15 weeks. In the case of this clonotype: There is no known antigen for this receptor. Within one base of it there is no much larger clone, and no base qualities were kept.

Its CDR3 holds 17 amino acids, cysteine through phenylalanine. Only the CDR3 region is kept as DNA, spanning 51 bases read in frame from base 1. At the junction V is shortened by 1 base and J by 0 bases, with 13 bases in between. Looking up the germline V gene yields CDR1 LGHNA and CDR2 YSLEER. Receptor amplification or capture employed 5' RACE. The instrument given in TCRdb is NextSeq 500. The TCR library protocol attached unique molecular identifiers to individual cDNA molecules to correct for sequencing error and PCR bias. Sequencing covered both TCR alpha and beta chains, and within each sample the abundances of alpha and beta sequences were tightly co-correlated. Per the source publication's procedure: V gene, J gene and CDR3 annotation of TCR sequences was performed with Decombinator V4. Expanded TCRs were defined as changing significantly between any two time points under a Poisson model with p below 0.0001. TCR abundances were normalised to the total number of TCRs sequenced per sample and were expressed as counts per million. MAIT TCRs were defined by TRAV1-2 paired with TRAJ12, TRAJ20 or TRAJ33, and iNKT TCRs by TRAV10 paired with TRAJ18. VDJdb, accessed 1 November 2021, was searched for CMV, EBV and SARS-CoV-2 annotated TCRs, excluding TCRs annotated for multiple antigens. Clones were called with MiXCR by TCRdb after fastp trimmed the public reads at Q25, and only in-frame beta chains were retained. Rows with a matching CDR3 protein are joined into one entry that keeps the most common DNA and genes. These V and J calls rely on TCRdb rather than the paper's analysis. The sample data list more than 55,000 distinct CDR3 sequences, and about 13% of these were observed just once. The leading ten clones occupy roughly 10% of the sample.

This receptor was obtained from an adult who was a healthcare worker with PCR-confirmed SARS-CoV-2 infection or an uninfected control (not recorded which). The rearranged segments are TRBV4-3 and TRBJ2-1; the D gene lacks a confident call. The source was whole blood, collected at baseline. The DNA sequence reads TGCGCCAGCAGCCAAGGCCTACTCCCGAGCTCCTACAATGAGCAGTTCTTC. The translation is CASSQGLLPSSYNEQFF.